A selection of T cell receptor beta chains follows, all from one sample in a study of PD-1 blockade in mismatch repair-deficient tumors. The table came from immunoSEQ multiplex PCR; TCRdb's copy has only in-frame clones and leaves some out. Of under 50,000 clones listed, around four fifths are singletons. Sequences were derived from PBMCs, sampled approximately 9 months after starting pembrolizumab. Receptor source: an adult with mismatch repair-deficient cancer. The CDR3 runs from the conserved cysteine through the conserved F or W. D genes are given only for firm matches. Rows give clone size only sometimes, using once, few, many, or a class for an expanded clone.

TRBV7-9	-	TRBJ2-3	-	CASSSIPAFHKTDTQYF	TGTGCCAGCAGCTCGATCCCCGCCTTCCACAAAACAGATACGCAGTATTTT
TRBV30	-	TRBJ2-7	-	CAWRSGYYEQYF	TGTGCCTGGAGGAGCGGGTACTACGAGCAGTACTTC
TRBV29-1	few	TRBJ2-5	-	CSAAGRETQYF	TGCAGCGCCGCGGGTCGGGAGACCCAGTACTTC
TRBV30	-	TRBJ2-3	TRBD2	CAWSFRDYTDTQYF	TGTGCCTGGAGTTTCCGGGACTATACAGATACGCAGTATTTT
TRBV5-6	-	TRBJ1-3	-	CASSLGDISGNTIYF	TGTGCCAGCAGCTTGGGGGACATCTCTGGAAACACCATATATTTT
TRBV9	-	TRBJ2-2	TRBD2	CASSVGGRNTGELFF	TGTGCCAGCAGCGTGGGGGGGAGGAACACCGGGGAGCTGTTTTTT
TRBV7-9	once	TRBJ2-1	TRBD2	CASSRLAGGVEQFF	TGTGCCAGCAGCCGACTAGCGGGAGGGGTTGAGCAGTTCTTC
TRBV23-1	-	TRBJ1-1	TRBD1	CASSHLPGGFTEAFF	TGCGCCAGCAGTCACCTCCCAGGGGGCTTCACTGAAGCTTTCTTT
TRBV2	-	TRBJ2-2	TRBD2	CASSVSGRQTGELFF	TGTGCCAGCAGTGTTAGCGGGAGACAAACCGGGGAGCTGTTTTTT
TRBV28	-	TRBJ2-1	TRBD2	CASSLAGLAGGDEQFF	TGTGCCAGCAGTTTAGCTGGACTAGCGGGAGGTGATGAGCAGTTCTTC
TRBV27	-	TRBJ2-7	TRBD2	CASRLTSGRARLGEQYF	TGTGCCAGCAGGCTGACTAGCGGGAGGGCTAGGTTGGGCGAGCAGTACTTC
TRBV5-6	few	TRBJ2-1	TRBD2	CASSLDSGRMKNEQFF	TGTGCCAGCAGCTTAGATAGCGGGAGGATGAAGAATGAGCAGTTCTTC
TRBV4-1	-	TRBJ2-4	TRBD1	CASRQGEGDIQYF	TGCGCCAGCCGACAGGGGGAAGGGGACATTCAGTACTTC
TRBV28	-	TRBJ2-3	TRBD2	CASTLAGGTDTQYF	TGTGCCAGCACACTAGCGGGAGGCACAGATACGCAGTATTTT
TRBV18	-	TRBJ2-7	TRBD1	CASSPGTGTYEQYF	TGTGCCAGCTCTCCCGGGACAGGGACCTACGAGCAGTACTTC
TRBV5-6	-	TRBJ2-1	TRBD2	CASSLGTSGRSKVF	TGTGCCAGCAGCTTGGGGACTAGCGGGAGAAGTAAGGTCTTC
TRBV30	-	TRBJ1-6	TRBD1	CAWKRDRWYSPLHF	TGTGCCTGGAAAAGGGACAGGTGGTATTCACCCCTCCACTTT
TRBV5-1	-	TRBJ2-3	-	CASSLDSPDTQYF	TGCGCCAGCAGCTTGGACAGTCCAGATACGCAGTATTTT
TRBV7-9	-	TRBJ2-1	-	CASSLSRNSAYNEQFF	TGTGCCAGCAGCTTATCACGAAATAGCGCCTACAATGAGCAGTTCTTC
TRBV5-1	-	TRBJ1-3	TRBD1	CASSALTGGSGNTIYF	TGCGCCAGCAGCGCCCTTACAGGGGGCTCTGGAAACACCATATATTTT
TRBV7-3	-	TRBJ2-1	TRBD2	CASSTGTSGYNEQFF	TGTGCCAGCAGCACAGGGACTAGCGGTTACAATGAGCAGTTCTTC
TRBV10-2	-	TRBJ2-5	TRBD2	CASRATGTSGRAFGETQYF	TGCGCCAGCAGGGCCACCGGGACTAGCGGGAGGGCCTTTGGGGAGACCCAGTACTTC
TRBV28	-	TRBJ2-1	-	CASSQRERYNEQFF	TGTGCCAGCAGTCAACGGGAGAGATACAATGAGCAGTTCTTC
TRBV9	-	TRBJ1-5	-	CASSLEGSQPQHF	TGTGCCAGCAGCCTGGAGGGGAGCCAGCCCCAGCATTTT
TRBV4-1	-	TRBJ2-1	TRBD2	CASSQGLAGGRSYNEQFF	TGCGCCAGCAGCCAAGGACTAGCGGGAGGACGGTCCTACAATGAGCAGTTCTTC
TRBV4-1	medium-sized	TRBJ2-7	-	CASSPDAGTYEQYF	TGCGCCAGCAGCCCCGATGCGGGGACCTACGAGCAGTACTTC
TRBV7-9	-	TRBJ2-2	TRBD2	CASSYGLADSNTGELFF	TGTGCCAGCAGCTACGGACTAGCGGACTCGAACACCGGGGAGCTGTTTTTT
TRBV7-3	-	TRBJ2-7	TRBD2	CASSNLAGVAYEQYF	TGTGCCAGCAGCAACCTAGCGGGAGTGGCCTACGAGCAGTACTTC
TRBV7-9	-	TRBJ1-1	-	CASEVKAFF	TGTGCCAGCGAGGTGAAAGCTTTCTTT
TRBV2	-	TRBJ2-5	TRBD2	CASSASSGRARETQYF	TGTGCCAGCAGTGCCTCTAGCGGGAGGGCCCGGGAGACCCAGTACTTC
TRBV29-1	-	TRBJ1-1	-	CSVEQGHTEAFF	TGCAGCGTTGAACAGGGGCACACTGAAGCTTTCTTT
TRBV5-1	-	TRBJ2-5	-	CASRPRLVPETQYF	TGCGCCAGCAGGCCCCGACTAGTTCCAGAGACCCAGTACTTC
TRBV6-1	-	TRBJ2-7	-	CASSEAAASGYEQYF	TGTGCCAGCAGTGAAGCGGCGGCGTCTGGCTACGAGCAGTACTTC
TRBV20-1	-	TRBJ1-4	-	CSAGHSSKLFF	TGCAGTGCCGGCCACAGCAGCAAACTGTTTTTT
TRBV7-8	-	TRBJ2-3	TRBD2	CASSKGLASSTDTQYF	TGTGCCAGCAGCAAAGGACTAGCCTCGAGCACAGATACGCAGTATTTT
TRBV6-1	-	TRBJ1-1	-	CASILADMNTEAFF	TGTGCCAGCATTCTCGCCGACATGAACACTGAAGCTTTCTTT
TRBV5-4	-	TRBJ1-2	-	CASRELTGIDGYTF	TGTGCCAGCAGGGAGCTGACAGGAATAGATGGCTACACCTTC
TRBV18	-	TRBJ1-5	-	CASSPHPTASNQPQHF	TGTGCCAGCTCCCCCCATCCGACAGCCAGCAATCAGCCCCAGCATTTT
TRBV7-3	once	TRBJ2-3	TRBD2	CASSLKGLAGGYDTQYF	TGTGCCAGCAGCTTAAAGGGACTAGCGGGAGGATATGATACGCAGTATTTT
TRBV27	-	TRBJ1-1	TRBD1	CASSFPGQAEAFF	TGTGCCAGCAGTTTCCCTGGACAGGCTGAAGCTTTCTTT
TRBV15	-	TRBJ2-1	TRBD2	CATLLAGDSNEQFF	TGTGCCACCTTACTAGCGGGAGATTCTAATGAGCAGTTCTTC
TRBV4-1	-	TRBJ2-7	TRBD2	CASSPLPSGSYEQYF	TGCGCCAGCAGCCCCCTACCTAGCGGGAGTTACGAGCAGTACTTC
TRBV4-1	-	TRBJ2-7	TRBD2	CASSQGPTSGSYEQYF	TGCGCCAGCAGCCAAGGCCCGACTAGCGGGTCCTACGAGCAGTACTTC
TRBV9	-	TRBJ2-1	TRBD1	CASSTNPGQGNEQFF	TGTGCCAGCAGTACCAACCCGGGACAGGGCAATGAGCAGTTCTTC
TRBV25-1	-	TRBJ2-3	-	CASSHKRGSMDTQYF	TGTGCCAGCAGCCATAAACGTGGCTCGATGGATACGCAGTATTTT
TRBV27	-	TRBJ2-3	-	CASRWTLSSTDTQYF	TGTGCCAGCAGATGGACACTATCGTCCACAGATACGCAGTATTTT
TRBV7-3	-	TRBJ1-1	-	CASSLGYGTEAFF	TGTGCCAGCAGCTTAGGTTACGGCACTGAAGCTTTCTTT
TRBV15	once	TRBJ2-1	TRBD2	CATSRALAGGLTEQFF	TGTGCCACCAGCAGAGCACTAGCGGGGGGGTTAACTGAGCAGTTCTTC
TRBV7-9	-	TRBJ2-2	-	CASSLPLPNTGELFF	TGTGCCAGCAGCTTACCCCTACCGAACACCGGGGAGCTGTTTTTT
TRBV6-1	-	TRBJ1-4	TRBD1	CASTKRTGDNEKLFF	TGTGCCAGCACGAAAAGGACAGGGGATAATGAAAAACTGTTTTTT
TRBV7-2	few	TRBJ2-7	TRBD2	CASSQTSGSNYEQYF	TGTGCCAGCAGCCAGACTAGCGGGAGTAACTACGAGCAGTACTTC
TRBV10-2	-	TRBJ2-4	TRBD2	CASSEVAGWGIQYF	TGCGCCAGCAGTGAAGTAGCGGGGTGGGGCATTCAGTACTTC
TRBV5-6	-	TRBJ2-1	TRBD1	CASSLVGQGNNEQFF	TGTGCCAGCAGCTTGGTGGGACAGGGGAACAATGAGCAGTTCTTC
TRBV7-2	-	TRBJ2-7	-	CASGGRGPPYEQYF	TGTGCCAGCGGGGGGCGGGGGCCACCCTACGAGCAGTACTTC
TRBV10-2	-	TRBJ2-5	-	CASRGGLRGYQETQYF	TGCGCCAGCCGTGGGGGTCTGAGGGGGTACCAAGAGACCCAGTACTTC